Reported below is one T cell receptor beta chain. Its antigen is still unknown. No base quality values were provided; no much bigger clone lies one nucleotide off. The immunoSEQ Assay was the method used to sequence TCRbeta CDR3 regions. After extraction, genomic DNA underwent amplification by bias-controlled multiplex PCR, followed by high-throughput sequencing. The paper's data handling went like this. To quantify the absolute abundance of every unique TCRbeta CDR3 region, sequences were collapsed and filtered. T cell fraction was estimated by normalizing TCRbeta template counts to usable DNA, with usable DNA measured through amplification of reference genes found in all nucleated cells. Repertoire TCRs were annotated as SARS-CoV-2-specific by exact matching of V gene, CDR3 amino acid sequence and J gene to a known reactive TCR set. The reference SARS-CoV-2 TCR set was obtained from MIRA and was filtered for enrichment in COVID-19-positive ImmuneCODE repertoires, whereby public or cross-reactive TCRs were removed. Drawing on the MIRA antigens, annotated TCRs were analysed further at the level of specific ORF or position within ORF. Breadth was defined as the number of annotated unique rearrangements divided by the total number of unique productive rearrangements, and depth was defined as the summed frequency of the annotated unique rearrangements. Two-sided Wilcoxon rank-sum tests were used to compare TCR breadth between groups. TCRdb holds this immuneACCESS table with in-frame rearrangements only. Some clones are missing; in checked studies, unresolved V genes explain under half, and the rest has no known cause. V and J calls and clone size are given by that table; D and trimming were obtained from the DNA. In this sample the table shows around 7,000 clones, 84% of which occur a single time. The leading ten clones occupy 25% to 35% of the sample.

CDR1 and CDR2 are read off the germline V gene (reference sequence) as LGHDT and YNNKEL. V lost 1 base and J lost 8 bases; the stretch between them is 14 bases long. Counted from cysteine to phenylalanine, this CDR3 has 14 amino acids. The retained sequence is limited to the CDR3, 42 bases, with the frame set at the first base. Interpreted using the paper, the time point label stands for: individuals recovered from natural SARS-CoV-2 infection. The sample originates from a study of Ad26.COV2.S vaccination and SARS-CoV-2 variants (dated by TCRdb to about 2021). As for the study more broadly: TCRbeta repertoire sequencing was used to assess the specificity and breadth of SARS-CoV-2-reactive T cell receptors after Ad26.COV2.S vaccination. The TCR-sequenced set comprised around 30 samples: roughly 19 Ad26.COV2.S vaccine recipients, 5 placebo recipients and 8 SARS-CoV-2 convalescent individuals.

Broad study findings and their caveats: Substantial breadth of spike-specific CD8+ and CD4+ T cell responses was reported after vaccination. Ad26.COV2.S recipients had higher spike-specific TCR breadth than placebo recipients (P = 0.0014). Non-spike TCR breadth was comparable between vaccine and placebo recipients, consistent with the vaccine containing only spike. It was noted by the authors that total T cell responses may have been underestimated by the TCR breadth and depth analyses.

The clonotype originates from a human donor who had recovered from COVID-19. The specimen was peripheral blood, collected after recovery from COVID-19. The sequence is built from TRBV3-1 (or the pseudogene TRBV3-2) and TRBJ1-1; TRBD1 is possibly the D segment (5 matching bases). The DNA sequence is TGTGCCAGCAGCCAAGTACAAGGGGTCGGAGAAGCTTTCTTT. Protein translation: CASSQVQGVGEAFF.